The 13 T cell receptor beta chains below were found in one sample sequenced in a study of shared clonotypes between healthy human individuals. The naive CD8 fraction comprised CD45RO-negative cells positively selected for CCR7 and excluded terminally differentiated effector memory CD45RA+ cells. The method was immunoSEQ multiplex PCR; TCRdb's version includes in-frame clones alone and lacks a portion of them. Altogether about 2.1 million clones are present, 93% being singletons, with the ten largest covering under 2%. Sample: naive CD8+ T cells from PBMCs. Receptors were obtained from a man younger than 30 in good health. Some clones in this sample may be carry-over from other donors' samples.

The chain is built from TRBV27 and TRBJ2-3, with TRBD2 matching 14 bases. The germline CDR1 and CDR2 sequences are MNHEY and SMNVEV (reference sequence). The CDR3 is 16 residues long. Trimming took 6 bases from V and 1 from J; bases not matched to a gene: 3. CDR3 residues: CASRGLAGDGTDTQYF. The CDR3 DNA sequence: TGTGCCAGCAGGGGACTAGCGGGAGATGGCACAGATACGCAGTATTTT.

J is TRBJ1-3 and V is TRBV6-4; D might be TRBD1 (5 bases). V was trimmed by 3 bases and J by 0 bases, leaving 9 bases between them. The CDR3 has 15 residues. Germline CDR1 reads MRHNA; CDR2 reads SNTAGT. CDR3 DNA sequence: TGTGCCAGCAGTGAGACAGCCAACTCTGGAAACACCATATATTTT. Amino acid sequence: CASSETANSGNTIYF.

This clone was picked up a small number of times. J is TRBJ1-2 and V is TRBV4-1; no firm D call. Trimming took 0 bases from V and 6 from J, leaving 11 bases between them. This CDR3 is built from 14 residues. CDR1 is MGHRA, CDR2 YSYEKL, per germline. CDR3 sequence: CASSQDSRTHGYTF. DNA for the CDR3: TGCGCCAGCAGCCAAGATAGTCGGACCCATGGCTACACCTTC.

This chain uses TRBV13 with TRBJ2-7; 8 bases line up with TRBD2. With V trimmed by 5 bases and J by 2 bases, 5 bases remained unmatched. The CDR3 has 14 amino acids. CDR1 is PRHDT and CDR2 is FYEKMQ in the germline V gene (reference sequence). The DNA for the CDR3 is TGTGCCAGCAGCCCGGGACTAGGGACCTACGAGCAGTACTTC. Translation gives CASSPGLGTYEQYF.

The chain couples TRBV10-3 to TRBJ2-1; 9 nucleotides match TRBD2. Per the germline V gene, CDR1 is ENHRY and CDR2 is SYGVKD. V shed 0 bases, J shed 5 bases, and the junction held 8 bases outside the gene matches. The CDR3 runs to 17 residues. The CDR3 region is CAISESTLRLADNEQFF. The DNA of the CDR3 is TGTGCCATCAGTGAGTCGACTTTGAGACTAGCGGACAATGAGCAGTTCTTC.

The sample holds one count of this clone. The CDR3 coding sequence is TGTGCCAGCAGCTCGTCAATAGCGGGAGAGCAGTTCTTC. This sequence encodes CASSSSIAGEQFF. The chain employs TRBV7-9 and TRBJ2-1; the match to TRBD2 covers 8 bases. The germline CDR1 and CDR2 sequences are SEHNR and FQNEAQ (reference sequence). The V segment lost 4 bases and the J segment 10 bases; nucleotides outside the gene matches: 6. The CDR3 has 13 residues.

V is TRBV5-5 and J is TRBJ1-4, with 8 bases aligning to TRBD1. Germline values: CDR1 SGHKS, CDR2 YYEKEE (reference sequence). V dropped 4 bases and J dropped 0; count of bases not matched to a gene: 5. This CDR3 region has 16 residues. The CDR3 bases are TGTGCCAGCAGCGCGGACAGGGCACCAACTAATGAAAAACTGTTTTTT. Translated: CASSADRAPTNEKLFF.

The chain links TRBV13 to TRBJ2-5, with TRBD1 as a possible D gene (6 bases). V was pared by 2 bases and J by 4 bases, with 20 bases between. This CDR3 has 17 residues. CDR1 PRHDT and CDR2 FYEKMQ come from the germline V gene (reference sequence). The CDR3 DNA reads as TGTGCCAGCAGCTTAAGAACTAACAGGGCGCGGCCAGAGACCCAGTACTTC. The encoded protein is CASSLRTNRARPETQYF. The full variable domain, rest sourced from reference TRBV13 and TRBJ2-5, is AAGVIQSPRHLIKEKRETATLKCYPIPRHDTVYWYQQGPGQDPQFLISFYEKMQSDKGSIPDRFSAQQFSDYHSELNMSSLELGDSALYFCASSLRTNRARPETQYFGPGTRLLVL.

The V and J genes are TRBV7-9 and TRBJ1-1; TRBD1 matches 7 bases. The V and J ends lost 5 bases and 4 bases, in that order; junction bases with no gene match: 7. This CDR3 region has 14 residues. Per germline, CDR1 SEHNR and CDR2 FQNEAQ (reference sequence). The CDR3 sequence is CASSPDRVSTEAFF. The CDR3, as DNA: TGTGCCAGCAGCCCCGACAGGGTGAGCACTGAAGCTTTCTTT. The variable domain in full, completed from reference TRBV7-9 and TRBJ1-1, reads DTGVSQNPRHKITKRGQNVTFRCDPISEHNRLYWYRQTLGQGPEFLTYFQNEAQLEKSRLLSDRFSAERPKGSFSTLEIQRTEQGDSAMYLCASSPDRVSTEAFFGQGTRLTVV.

CDR3 loop: CATSLGEKLFF. In nucleotides, the CDR3 is TGTGCCACGTCGTTGGGTGAAAAACTGTTTTTT. V usage is TRBV25-1 and J usage is TRBJ1-4; unclear D gene. Germline CDR1 and CDR2: MGHDK and SYGVNS. The CDR3 totals 11 residues. V was clipped by 10 bases and J by 7 bases, with 10 bases between them. The entire variable domain, with the rest obtained from reference TRBV25-1 and TRBJ1-4, is as follows: EADIYQTPRYLVIGTGKKITLECSQTMGHDKMYWYQQDPGMELHLIHYSYGVNSTEKGDLSSESTVSRIRTEHFPLTLESARPSHTSQYLCATSLGEKLFFGSGTQLSVL.

V gene TRBV7-9 combines with J gene TRBJ2-3, with 7 bases fitting TRBD1. V gave up 5 bases and J gave up 4 bases; unmatched junction bases: 6. This CDR3 has 14 amino acids. Germline V gene lookup returns CDR1 SEHNR and CDR2 FQNEAQ (reference sequence). The CDR3 DNA is TGTGCCAGCAGCGACCGACAGGGTTCAGATACGCAGTATTTT. Translated, it gives CASSDRQGSDTQYF.

The chain employs TRBV19 and TRBJ1-1; 9 bases agree with TRBD1. CDR1 and CDR2 from the germline V gene are LNHDA and SQIVND (reference sequence). CDR3 length: 15 residues. Trimming at V came to 7 bases and at J to 3 bases, leaving 9 bases not matched to a gene. The CDR3 here is CASNVWDRADTEAFF. Written as DNA, the CDR3 is TGTGCCAGTAACGTGTGGGACAGGGCGGACACTGAAGCTTTCTTT. The full variable domain, completed using reference TRBV19 and TRBJ1-1, is DGGITQSPKYLFRKEGQNVTLSCEQNLNHDAMYWYRQDPGQGLRLIYYSQIVNDFQKGDIAEGYSVSREKKESFPLTVTSAQKNPTAFYLCASNVWDRADTEAFFGQGTRLTVV.

The count of this clone is one. The gene calls are TRBV4-2 and TRBJ2-7; D uncertain. Trimming removed 2 bases at V and 9 bases at J, with 17 bases between. CDR1 and CDR2 (germline): LGHNA, YNFKEQ. The length of the CDR3 is 14 residues. The CDR3 protein is CASSQSGPAGGQYF. For the CDR3, the DNA is TGTGCCAGCAGCCAATCTGGACCAGCAGGTGGGCAGTACTTC.